The 21 T cell receptor beta chains below were found in one sample sequenced in a study of tumor and adjacent non-tumor tissue in lung cancer. A modified ARM-PCR protocol with three rounds of nested PCR amplified TCRbeta. Via MiXCR, TCRdb re-called the multiplex PCR reads, giving one row per CDR3 protein. The sample records about 67,000 distinct CDR3 sequences, roughly 77% being singletons. No cell sorting was done before RNA was extracted from the tissue. More than 3 cm separated this lung sample from the edge of the tumor. What was sequenced was distant non-tumor lung tissue. The receptors come from a man in his sixties with non-small cell lung cancer.

The V and J genes are TRBV6-5 and TRBJ1-2; TRBD1 matches at 9 bases. Germline-derived CDR1 and CDR2 are MNHEY and SVGAGI. J lost 3 bases, V lost 10 bases, and 18 bases had no gene match. The CDR3 is 17 residues long. The CDR3 DNA reads TGTGCCAACAGCCTGACACTACTGACAGGGGGGGACTATGGCTACACCTTC. This sequence encodes CANSLTLLTGGDYGYTF.

This clonotype came up many times. A much larger clone sits a single nucleotide away, making a read error possible. This chain links TRBV6-5 with TRBJ1-1; possibly TRBD1 for D (5 bases). CDR3 length: 12 amino acids. Looked up from germline, CDR1 is MNHEY and CDR2 is SVGAGI. As DNA, the CDR3 is TGTGTCAGGAGGCAGGGTGACACTGAAGCTTTCTTT. Protein: CVRRQGDTEAFF.

Concerning this clonotype: A junction end diverges from the germline sequence, so it may reflect a read error. The chain is built from TRBV11-2 and TRBJ2-5, with D uncertain. The CDR3 consists of 13 residues. Germline V gene sequence: CDR1 SGHAT, CDR2 FQNNGV. CDR3 loop: CACSLDALETQYF. In nucleotides, the CDR3 is TGTGCCTGCAGCTTAGATGCATTAGAGACCCAGTACTTC.

This clonotype was seen once. Here the CDR3 omits its conserved ending phenylalanine or tryptophan, so a read error is the likely source. V usage is TRBV11-3 and J usage is TRBJ2-4; 14 nucleotides align to TRBD2. This CDR3 spans 19 amino acids. V dropped 7 bases and J dropped 5; count of bases not matched to a gene: 16. Looked up from germline, CDR1 is SGHNT and CDR2 is YENEEA. CDR3 DNA: TGTGCCAGCAACTTTTCCGGGACTAGCGGGAGTGCGATTCAAAACATTCAGTACTTA. Translated, it gives CASNFSGTSGSAIQNIQYL.

This clonotype was recorded at least ten times. The chain recombines TRBV6-5 with TRBJ2-1; the match to TRBD1 covers 10 bases. The CDR3 is 15 residues long. V dropped 8 bases and J dropped 6; count of bases not matched to a gene: 10. Looked up from germline, CDR1 is MNHEY and CDR2 is SVGAGI. The chain's CDR3 is CASDSTDRGINEQFF. The CDR3 nucleotides read TGTGCCAGCGACTCTACGGACAGGGGGATCAATGAGCAGTTCTTC.

For this clonotype: It may be a read error: a sequence one base away is much more abundant. The chain has TRBV20-1 and TRBJ2-3; TRBD2 matches 9 bases. J gave up 2 bases and V 4 bases, and 7 bases lay outside the gene matches. The germline CDR1 and CDR2 sequences are DFQATT and SNEGSKA (reference sequence). This CDR3 has 15 amino acids. CDR3 amino acids: CSAMGLAGNTDTQYF. The DNA of the CDR3 is TGCAGTGCTATGGGGCTAGCGGGGAACACAGATACGCAGTATTTT.

The chain combines TRBV2 with TRBJ2-7, with TRBD1 matching over 7 bases. The CDR3 has 13 amino acids. Germline values: CDR1 SNHLY, CDR2 FYNNEI. With 4 bases clipped from V and 4 bases from J, the junction kept 4 bases outside the gene matches. CDR3 sequence reads: CASSAGTDYEQYF. CDR3 bases: TGTGCCAGCAGTGCAGGGACAGATTACGAGCAGTACTTC. Together with reference TRBV2 and TRBJ2-7, the CDR3 gives the full variable domain: EPEVTQTPSHQVTQMGQEVILRCVPISNHLYFYWYRQILGQKVEFLVSFYNNEISEKSEIFDDQFSVERPDGSNFTLKIRSTKLEDSAMYFCASSAGTDYEQYFGPGTRLTVT.

Points on this clonotype: One end of the junction does not line up with germline, which may come from a read error. The chain carries TRBV5-1 and TRBJ2-2, with TRBD2 as a possible D gene (6 bases). Germline values: CDR1 SGHRS, CDR2 YFSETQ. CDR3 length: 14 amino acids. CDR3 nucleotide sequence: TGCGCCAGCAGCTTGGGACAGAACACCCGGGAGCCGTTTTTT. Amino acid sequence: CASSLGQNTREPFF.

J is TRBJ2-1 and V is TRBV11-3, with 10 bases lining up with TRBD2. The CDR3 sequence is 16 residues long. CDR1 and CDR2 from the germline V gene are SGHNT and YENEEA. V lost 0 bases and J lost 6; bases outside the gene matches: 5. The CDR3 loop is CASSLEDASGGNEQFF. In DNA, the CDR3 is TGTGCCAGCAGCTTAGAAGATGCTAGCGGGGGCAATGAGCAGTTCTTC.

In this sample, this clonotype turned up once. One end of the junction does not line up with germline, which may come from a read error. The V and J genes are TRBV11-3 and TRBJ2-1, with TRBD2 matching over 7 bases. There are 16 residues in the CDR3. Per germline, CDR1 SGHNT and CDR2 YENEEA. The chain's CDR3 is CTSSSQGPAGNSEQFF. CDR3 in DNA: TGTACCAGCAGCTCCCAGGGACCAGCGGGGAACAGTGAGCAGTTCTTC.

With respect to this clonotype: The conserved phenylalanine or tryptophan is not found at the CDR3 terminus, so this likely reflects a read error. V and J are TRBV12-3 or TRBV12-4 and TRBJ2-2; D gene uncertain. V was clipped by 7 bases and J by 3 bases, with 12 bases between them. The CDR3 is 14 amino acids. The CDR3 nucleotides are TGTGCCAGCAATTTGAATCTGGACACCGGGGAGCTGTTTTCT. Translating it yields CASNLNLDTGELFS.

In the case of this clonotype: A junction end diverges from the germline sequence, so it may reflect a read error. CDR3 sequence reads: CASNQGYYERYF. The CDR3 DNA reads as TGTGCCAGCAACCAAGGTTACTACGAGCGGTACTTC. The chain employs TRBV14 and TRBJ2-7, with no clear D. CDR3 length: 12 residues. The germline gives CDR1 SGHDN, CDR2 FVKESK.

The chain combines TRBV6-1 with TRBJ2-1, with D possibly matching TRBD2 (6 bases). This CDR3 region has 15 residues. Trimming left V 3 bases short and J 4 bases short, with 13 bases between. CDR1 and CDR2 (germline): MNHNS, SASEGT. For the CDR3, the DNA is TGTGCCAGCAGTGAGGTTAGCGGAAGGTACAATGAGCAGTTCTTC. Translated, it gives CASSEVSGRYNEQFF.

Comments on this clonotype: The junction does not match germline at one end; this may be a read error. V usage is TRBV5-1 and J usage is TRBJ2-2, with D tentatively TRBD1 or TRBD2 (5 bases each). This CDR3 has 15 residues. The V gene's germline CDR1 is SGHRS and CDR2 YFSETQ. The CDR3 loop reads CASSLASGSTGELVF. The CDR3 DNA reads as TGCGCCAGCAGCTTGGCCTCAGGGTCAACCGGGGAGCTGGTTTTT. Supplemented by reference TRBV5-1 and TRBJ2-2, the full variable domain reads KAGVTQTPRYLIKTRGQQVTLSCSPISGHRSVSWYQQTPGQGLQFLFEYFSETQRNKGNFPGRFSGRQFSNSRSEMNVSTLELGDSALYLCASSLASGSTGELVFGEGSRLTVL.

The V and J genes are TRBV15 and TRBJ2-7, with D possibly matching TRBD2 (6 bases). The CDR3 loop spans 14 amino acids. Germline CDR1 reads LNHNV; CDR2 reads YYDKDF (reference sequence). CDR3 nucleotide sequence: TGTGTCACTAGCAGAGGCAGGGATGGTTACGAGCAGTACTTC. Protein: CVTSRGRDGYEQYF.

The V call is TRBV12-3 or TRBV12-4, the J call TRBJ2-7; the D is unclear. This CDR3 has 11 amino acids. Trimming pared 4 bases from V and 3 bases from J, leaving 4 bases between. CDR3 residues: CASSSHYEQYF. The CDR3 coding sequence is TGTGCCAGCAGTTCCCACTACGAGCAGTACTTC.

About this clonotype: The junction does not match germline at one end; this may be a read error. The J gene is TRBJ2-6, the V gene TRBV28, with unresolved D. The CDR3 is made up of 16 amino acids. Germline CDR1 reads MDHEN; CDR2 reads SYDVKM. This CDR3 reads CTSSPGPNSGANVLTF. CDR3 DNA sequence: TGTACCAGCAGCCCAGGTCCCAACTCTGGGGCCAACGTCCTGACTTTC.

In the case of this clonotype: The junction departs from the called germline gene at one end, perhaps through a read error. The CDR3 DNA sequence: TGTTCCAGCCGCTCAGTGTACTCACCCCTCCACTTT. This sequence encodes CSSRSVYSPLHF. The chain carries TRBV6-5 and TRBJ1-6; no definite D call. Germline CDR1 MNHEY, CDR2 SVGAGI. The CDR3 loop spans 12 amino acids.

As concerns this clonotype: Germline and junction disagree at one end, which may indicate a read error. The gene calls are TRBV28 and TRBJ2-3, with 12 bases identical to TRBD2. This CDR3 contains 18 residues. Germline V gene lookup returns CDR1 MDHEN and CDR2 SYDVKM. The CDR3: CASSLDWTSGVSTDTQYF. As DNA, the CDR3 is TGTGCCAGCAGTTTAGATTGGACTAGCGGGGTTAGTACAGATACGCAATATTTT.

This clonotype is deemed medium-sized. The chain combines TRBV6-1 with TRBJ2-7; D perhaps matches TRBD1 (6 bases). In germline, CDR1 is MNHNS, CDR2 SASEGT. The CDR3 runs 12 residues. The germline V and J ends were trimmed by 4 bases and 3 bases, with 7 bases remaining between them. For the CDR3, the DNA is TGTGCCAGCAGTGGGGACAACTACGAGCAGTACTTC. Translating it yields CASSGDNYEQYF.

This clonotype was observed a few times. This sequence may be a read error, since a much larger clone differs from it by one base. CDR3 sequence (DNA): TGCGCCAACAGCTTGGGCGGGAGCCCAGATACGCAGTATTTT. Protein product: CANSLGGSPDTQYF. The J gene is TRBJ2-3, the V gene TRBV5-1; 7 bases agree with TRBD2. The CDR3 length is 14 residues. CDR1 SGHRS and CDR2 YFSETQ come from the germline V gene.